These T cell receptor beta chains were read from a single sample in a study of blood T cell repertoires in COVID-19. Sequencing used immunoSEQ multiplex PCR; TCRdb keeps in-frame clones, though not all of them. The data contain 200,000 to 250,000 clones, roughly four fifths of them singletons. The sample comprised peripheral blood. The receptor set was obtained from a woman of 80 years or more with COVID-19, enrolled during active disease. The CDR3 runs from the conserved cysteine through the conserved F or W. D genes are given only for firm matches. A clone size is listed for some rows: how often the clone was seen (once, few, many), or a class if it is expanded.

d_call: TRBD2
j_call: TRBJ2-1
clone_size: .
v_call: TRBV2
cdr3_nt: TGTGCCAGCAGGGGACTAGTGATGAATGAGCAGTTCTTC
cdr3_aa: CASRGLVMNEQFF

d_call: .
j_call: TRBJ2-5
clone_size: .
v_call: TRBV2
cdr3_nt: TGTGCCAGCAGTGTTGTTAGCGTAGAGACCCAGTACTTC
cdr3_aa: CASSVVSVETQYF

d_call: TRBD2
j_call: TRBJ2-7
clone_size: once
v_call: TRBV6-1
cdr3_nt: TGTGCCAGCAGTGACTTTAGGACTAGCGGCTCCTACGAGCAGTACTTC
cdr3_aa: CASSDFRTSGSYEQYF

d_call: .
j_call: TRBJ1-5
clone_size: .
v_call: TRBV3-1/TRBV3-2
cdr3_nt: TGTGCCAGCAGCCAAACCGTCGGTCAGCCCCAGCATTTT
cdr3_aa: CASSQTVGQPQHF

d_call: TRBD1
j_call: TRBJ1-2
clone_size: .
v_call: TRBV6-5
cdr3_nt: TGTGCCAGCAGTTCCCCGACAGGGACCTATGGCTACACCTTC
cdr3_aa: CASSSPTGTYGYTF

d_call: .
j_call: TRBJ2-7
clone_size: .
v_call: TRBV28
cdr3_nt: TGTGCCAGCAGTTCCCAACAGGGCGAGCAGTACTTC
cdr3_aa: CASSSQQGEQYF

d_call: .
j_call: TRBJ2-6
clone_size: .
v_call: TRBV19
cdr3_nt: TGTGCCAGTAACAAATTTACAGGGACCGGGGCCAACGTCCTGACTTTC
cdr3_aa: CASNKFTGTGANVLTF

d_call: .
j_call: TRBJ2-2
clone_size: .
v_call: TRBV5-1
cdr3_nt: TGCGCCAGCAGCCTTGGGGCTTCAGGGGAGCTGTTTTTT
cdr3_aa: CASSLGASGELFF

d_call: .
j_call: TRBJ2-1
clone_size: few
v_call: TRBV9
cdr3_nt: TGTGCCAGCGCCTCTACCCGGGACTGGGGCTACAATGAGCAGTTCTTC
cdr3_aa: CASASTRDWGYNEQFF

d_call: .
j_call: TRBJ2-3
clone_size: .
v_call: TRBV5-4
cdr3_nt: TGTGCCAGCAGCTTGGCAGGCACAAGCACAGATACGCAGTATTTT
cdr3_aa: CASSLAGTSTDTQYF

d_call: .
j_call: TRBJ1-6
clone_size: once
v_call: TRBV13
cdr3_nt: TGTGCCAGCAGACCAGGGAATAATTCACCCCTCCACTTT
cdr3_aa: CASRPGNNSPLHF

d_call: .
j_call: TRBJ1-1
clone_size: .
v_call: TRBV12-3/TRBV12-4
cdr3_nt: TGTGCCAGCAGTCAGGGGTCGGACACTGAAGCTTTCTTT
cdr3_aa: CASSQGSDTEAFF

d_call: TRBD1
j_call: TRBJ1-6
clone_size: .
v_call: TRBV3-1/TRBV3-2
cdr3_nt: TGTGCCAGCAGCCAAGTGGTGACAGGGGTCCTCCACTTT
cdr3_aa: CASSQVVTGVLHF

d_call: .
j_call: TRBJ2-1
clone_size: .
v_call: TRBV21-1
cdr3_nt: TGTGCCAGCAGCGGGAGAGGGTTCAATGAGCAGTTCTTC
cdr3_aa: CASSGRGFNEQFF

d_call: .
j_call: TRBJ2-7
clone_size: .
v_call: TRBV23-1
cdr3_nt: TGCGCCATCGAGACAGAGCAGTACTTC
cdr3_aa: CAIETEQYF

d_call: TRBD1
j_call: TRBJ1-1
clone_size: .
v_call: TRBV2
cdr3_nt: TGTGCCAGCAGTGAATGGGGACAGGGGGTTGGTGAAGCTTTCTTT
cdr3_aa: CASSEWGQGVGEAFF

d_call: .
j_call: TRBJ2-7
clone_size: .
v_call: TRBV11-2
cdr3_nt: TGTGCCAGCAGCTCGGGGACCTACGAGCAGTACTTC
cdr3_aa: CASSSGTYEQYF

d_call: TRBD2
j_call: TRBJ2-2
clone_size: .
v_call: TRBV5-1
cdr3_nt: TGCGCCAGCACCCCGCGGGAGGGAAGCACCGGGGAGCTGTTTTTT
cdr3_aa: CASTPREGSTGELFF

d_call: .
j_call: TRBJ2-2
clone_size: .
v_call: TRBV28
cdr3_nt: TGTGCCAGCACGGAGGCGAACACCGGGGAGCTGTTTTTT
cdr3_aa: CASTEANTGELFF

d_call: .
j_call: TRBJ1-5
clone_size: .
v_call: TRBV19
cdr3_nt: TGTGCCACCGTAGACAGGCCTCGGCCCCAGCATTTT
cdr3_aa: CATVDRPRPQHF

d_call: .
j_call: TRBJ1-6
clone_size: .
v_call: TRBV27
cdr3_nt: TGTGCCAGCAGACTGGGGGGTGGAGGCCATAATTCACCCCTCCACTTT
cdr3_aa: CASRLGGGGHNSPLHF

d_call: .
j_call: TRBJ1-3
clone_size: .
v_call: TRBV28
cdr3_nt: TGTGCCAGCAGCTCTGAGGCGGATCGGAGAAACACCATATATTTT
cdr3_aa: CASSSEADRRNTIYF

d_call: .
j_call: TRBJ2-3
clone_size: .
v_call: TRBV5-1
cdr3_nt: TGCGCCAGCAGCGATCAGACAGATACGCAGTATTTT
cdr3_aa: CASSDQTDTQYF

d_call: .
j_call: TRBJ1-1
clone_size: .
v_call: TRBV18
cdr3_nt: TGTGCCAGCTCACCCAGACAGGATGAAGCTTTCTTT
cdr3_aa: CASSPRQDEAFF

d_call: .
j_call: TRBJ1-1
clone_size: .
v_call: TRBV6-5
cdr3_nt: TGTGCCAGCAGTATCTATGGGGGGGCAACTGAAGCTTTCTTT
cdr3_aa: CASSIYGGATEAFF

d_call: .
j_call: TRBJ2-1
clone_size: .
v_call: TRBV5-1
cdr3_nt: TGCGCCAGCAGCCTTGGCGGGTCCGGCGAGCAGTTCTTC
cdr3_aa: CASSLGGSGEQFF

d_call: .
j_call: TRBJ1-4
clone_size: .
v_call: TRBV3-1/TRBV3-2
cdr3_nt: TGTGCCAGCAGCCAAGTCAGCCTAGCGAAGGAACTGTTTTTT
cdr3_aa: CASSQVSLAKELFF

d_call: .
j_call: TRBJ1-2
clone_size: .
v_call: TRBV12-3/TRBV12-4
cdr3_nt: TGTGCCAGCAGTCAAACAGGGAACGGCTACACCTTC
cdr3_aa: CASSQTGNGYTF

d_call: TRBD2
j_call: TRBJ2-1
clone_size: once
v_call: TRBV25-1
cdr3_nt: TGTGCCAGCGGAGTTAGCGGGGGGGGTGGTGAGCAGTTCTTC
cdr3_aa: CASGVSGGGGEQFF

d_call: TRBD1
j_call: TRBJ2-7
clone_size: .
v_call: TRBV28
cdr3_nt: TGTGCCAGCAGTTCTCCCTCGTCCGGGACAGGACACTCCTACGAGCAGTACTTC
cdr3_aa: CASSSPSSGTGHSYEQYF

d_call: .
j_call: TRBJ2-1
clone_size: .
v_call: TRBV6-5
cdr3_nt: TGTGCCAGCAGCCAAGACAGGATATCCTACAATGAGCAGTTCTTC
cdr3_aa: CASSQDRISYNEQFF

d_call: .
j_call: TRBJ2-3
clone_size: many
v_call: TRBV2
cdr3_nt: TGTGCCAGCAGTGGCAGCGAGAACACAGATACGCAGTATTTT
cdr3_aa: CASSGSENTDTQYF

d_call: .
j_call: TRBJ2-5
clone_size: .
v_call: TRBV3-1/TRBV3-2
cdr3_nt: TGTGCCAGCAGCCAAGTAAGGGCAGGGAAAGAGACCCAGTACTTC
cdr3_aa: CASSQVRAGKETQYF

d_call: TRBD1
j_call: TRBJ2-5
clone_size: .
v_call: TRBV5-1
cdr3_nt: TGCGCCAGCAGCTTGGGGGAGACAGGGGAGAGGGAGACCCAGTACTTC
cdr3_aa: CASSLGETGERETQYF

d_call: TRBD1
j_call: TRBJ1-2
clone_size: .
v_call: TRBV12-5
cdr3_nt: TGTGCTAGTTCTACCCTAGTGGGACAGCGTTTCGCCTTC
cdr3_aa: CASSTLVGQRFAF

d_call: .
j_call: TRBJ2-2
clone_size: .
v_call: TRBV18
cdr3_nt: TGTGCCAGCTCGCTACAGGGATCCGGGGAGCTGTTTTTT
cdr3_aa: CASSLQGSGELFF

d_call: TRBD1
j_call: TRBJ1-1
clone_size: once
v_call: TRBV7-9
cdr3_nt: TGTGCCAGCAGCTTGGGAACACCGGGACAGAAGAACACTGAAGCTTTCTTT
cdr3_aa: CASSLGTPGQKNTEAFF

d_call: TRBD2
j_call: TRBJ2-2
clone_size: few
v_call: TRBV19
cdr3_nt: TGTGCCAGTAGAAGGACTAGCGGATTCTTTCCCGGGGAGCTGTTTTTT
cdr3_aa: CASRRTSGFFPGELFF

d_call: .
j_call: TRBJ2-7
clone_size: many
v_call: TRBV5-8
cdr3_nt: TGTGCCAGCAGCTCGTTGAAAGGGGCAGACTCCTACGAGCAGTACTTC
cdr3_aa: CASSSLKGADSYEQYF

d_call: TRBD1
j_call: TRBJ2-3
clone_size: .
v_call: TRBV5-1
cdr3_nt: TGCGCCAGCAGCGCCGGGACAGACACAGATACGCAGTATTTT
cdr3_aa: CASSAGTDTDTQYF

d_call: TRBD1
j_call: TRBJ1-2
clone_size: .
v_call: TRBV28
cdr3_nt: TGTGCCAGCAGTCAACCGGAGGGGGCCTCCGGCTACACCTTC
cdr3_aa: CASSQPEGASGYTF

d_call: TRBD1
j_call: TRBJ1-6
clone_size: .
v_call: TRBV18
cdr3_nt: TGTGCCAGCTCACCAACCGGGGACAGCCGTAATTCACCCCTCCACTTT
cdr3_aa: CASSPTGDSRNSPLHF

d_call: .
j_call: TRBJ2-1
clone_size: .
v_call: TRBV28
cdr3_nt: TGTGCCAGCAGAACAGGGTGGAGCTCCTACAATGAGCAGTTCTTC
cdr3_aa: CASRTGWSSYNEQFF

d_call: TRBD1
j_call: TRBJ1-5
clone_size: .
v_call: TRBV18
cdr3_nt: TGTGCCAGCTCACCAGACAGGGGTATTCAGCCCCAGCATTTT
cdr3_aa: CASSPDRGIQPQHF

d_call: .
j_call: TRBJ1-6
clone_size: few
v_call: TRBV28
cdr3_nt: TGTGCCAGCAGTTTGGCAGGTTCTTCACCCCTCCACTTT
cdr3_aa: CASSLAGSSPLHF

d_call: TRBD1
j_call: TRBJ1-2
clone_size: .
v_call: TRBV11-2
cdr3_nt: TGTGCCAGCAGCTCCCCCGGGACAGGGTCTGTGGGTGGCTACACCTTC
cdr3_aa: CASSSPGTGSVGGYTF

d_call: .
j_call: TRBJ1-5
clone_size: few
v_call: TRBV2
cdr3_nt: TGTGCCAGCAGTGATAGCCACAGCAATCAGCCCCAGCATTTT
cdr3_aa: CASSDSHSNQPQHF

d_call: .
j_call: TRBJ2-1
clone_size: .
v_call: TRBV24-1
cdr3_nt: TGTGCCACCAGTGACCCCCGCCAGGGAATGAATGAGCAGTTCTTC
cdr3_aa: CATSDPRQGMNEQFF

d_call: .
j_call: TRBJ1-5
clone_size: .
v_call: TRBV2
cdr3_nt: TGTGCCAGCAGTGAGGTGGAGGGGAGGCAGCCCCAGCATTTT
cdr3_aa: CASSEVEGRQPQHF

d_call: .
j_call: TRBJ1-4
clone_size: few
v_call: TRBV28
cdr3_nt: TGTGCCAGCAGCACATCTAGGGAAAAACTGTTTTTT
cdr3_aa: CASSTSREKLFF

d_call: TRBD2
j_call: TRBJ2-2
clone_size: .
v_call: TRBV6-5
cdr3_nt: TGTGCCAGCAGGGTGCTAGCGGGGGGCGGGGAGCTGTTTTTT
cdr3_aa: CASRVLAGGGELFF

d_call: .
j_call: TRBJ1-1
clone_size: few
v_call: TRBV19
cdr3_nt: TGTGCCAGTAGTATAGATTCGGCAGGGGCAGCTTTCTTT
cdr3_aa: CASSIDSAGAAFF

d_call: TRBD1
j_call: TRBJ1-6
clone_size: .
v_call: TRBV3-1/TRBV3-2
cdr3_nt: TGTGCCAGCAGCCACGTACAGGGGTATAATTCACCCCTCCACTTT
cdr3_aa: CASSHVQGYNSPLHF

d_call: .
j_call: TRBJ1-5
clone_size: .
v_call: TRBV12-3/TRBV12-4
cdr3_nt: TGTGCCAGCAGTCGGGACAACGATCAGCCCCAGCATTTT
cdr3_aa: CASSRDNDQPQHF